This T cell receptor beta chain was profiled in a study of cytomegalovirus exposure and HLA in healthy donors. This CDR3 has 15 residues. V was shortened by 7 bases and J by 6 bases, with 16 bases between the two germline ends. CDR1 and CDR2 from the germline V gene are SGHTA and FQGNSA. Regarding this clone: Its matching antigen is unknown.

13 Jbeta primers and 60 Vbeta primers were used for the PCR. In the source study's methods: Per a later analysis, the number of unique TCR beta chains was about 80 million, of which 9 million to 14 million were shared. Method: immunoSEQ multiplex PCR; TCRdb's copy keeps in-frame clones and lacks some. That table gives V, J and clone size, and the DNA gave D and trimming. In the table there are under 150,000 clones, about 80% of which are singletons. Regarding the study as a whole: In a later analysis, at a false discovery rate of 0.05, some 17,000 TCR beta sequences were associated with HLA alleles. As a later analysis revealed, most CMV-associated TCR beta chains appeared HLA-restricted. More clonal expansion characterized HLA-associated TCR beta chains than equally common others in a later analysis.

The receptor was derived from a male donor in good health and CMV-seronegative. V gene TRBV7-2 combines with J gene TRBJ1-6; a possible D gene is TRBD1 (6 bases). The sequencing sample was made of PBMCs. The CDR3 sequence: CASNLNRVANSPLHF. CDR3 bases: TGTGCCAGCAACCTAAACAGGGTAGCTAATTCACCCCTCCACTTT.